This T cell receptor (beta chain) was identified in a study of cytomegalovirus exposure and HLA in healthy donors (dated by TCRdb to 2015 to 2018). About the study as a whole: An earlier analysis of 587 of the donors reported 276 Gb of sequence data and around 120 million unique TCR beta sequences obtained from about 170 million T cells. High-throughput TCR immunosequencing, statistical association of individual TCRs with disease status, and machine learning were combined to predict cytomegalovirus infection status. In addition to the first cohort of around 670 subjects, a separate validation cohort of 120 different subjects was used. Of the roughly 400 genotyped donors, 75% to 85% were placed in the genetic ancestry cluster associated with self-reported Caucasian donors. In an earlier analysis of around 540 of the donors, high-throughput TCR beta sequencing was used to judge whether each TCR beta V gene segment behaved as functional or pseudogenic. In a later analysis, previously published TCR beta repertoires from about 640 donors were re-analyzed and high-resolution HLA genotyping was added so that TCR occurrence patterns could be studied. The later analysis used no new phenotypic data to find candidate immune exposures, relying instead on TCR beta sequences and their occurrence across donors. Across 398 genotyped donors of the cohort, an average of roughly 200,000 unique TCR beta nucleotide sequences per donor were sequenced, and 15% to 20% of those sequences were non-productive. Using immunosequencing, the study profiled T cell repertoires from 666 subjects and related those repertoires to cytomegalovirus serostatus. Several DR-DQ haplotypes were handled as single units for association and clustering because linkage in the cohort was strong. HLA typing included class I and class II loci at four-digit resolution. The study aimed to test whether cataloging public T cell receptors could reveal signatures of past pathogen exposure. Approximately 300 gigabases of sequencing data and approximately 85 million unique TCR sequences were included in an early release covering about 620 HLA-typed donors. All discovery cohort repertoires had been generated on a single sequencing platform. The number of donors typed differed by locus, with about 620-630 for A, B, C, DRB1 and DQB1, around 560 for DQA1, 606 for DPA1, and around 430 for DPB1. Donor age, sex, ethnicity and CMV serostatus were compiled together with the repertoire data. A later genetic analysis used genome-wide SNP genotypes for about 60% of the 666 donors, treating that subset as a discovery cohort.

Libraries were constructed by the immunoSEQ multiplex PCR assay. For the multiplex PCR, a mixture combining 60 forward primers for TCR Vbeta segments and 13 reverse primers for TCR Jbeta segments was used. The CDR3 region of rearranged TCR beta genes was amplified from genomic DNA with a multiplex PCR assay. Amplified TCR beta libraries were sequenced as 87-base-pair reads on the Illumina HiSeq System. The authors' pipeline ran thus. A later analysis tallied 75 million to 95 million unique TCR beta chains across the 660 or so repertoires, and some 12 million of those chains were shared by two or more donors. Raw reads were error-corrected and collapsed into unique sequences with a nearest-neighbor algorithm that merged closely related sequences to remove PCR and sequencing errors. To assign V, D and J gene segments, CDR3 sequences were aligned to IMGT reference sequences. Each retained sequence needed at least a six-nucleotide match to both a V gene segment and a J gene segment. A rearrangement counted as productive if the CDR3 had no stop codons and remained in frame with V and J, and every other rearrangement counted as non-productive. Following IMGT convention, CDR3 was defined as the stretch from the second conserved V-encoded cysteine up to the conserved J-encoded phenylalanine. Sequences without an unambiguous match to a single V gene segment were excluded from the earlier analysis of 450 to 750 of the donors. In an earlier analysis of a few hundred of the donors, V segments were called functional above 56.7% productive rearrangements and were called segregating when the between-donor standard deviation exceeded 5%. A statistical classification framework was built for diagnosing cytomegalovirus status from the catalog of TCR beta chain sequences. In a later analysis, TCR nucleotide sequences were compared against IMGT/GENE-DB human TR gene sequences so that V and J genes could be assigned. The TCRdist pipeline was used in a later analysis to assign CDR3 sequences and most-parsimonious VDJ recombination scenarios. A later analysis defined each TCR beta chain by its CDR3 amino acid sequence plus V-gene family, and excluded reads lacking a unique V-gene family. To address suspected cross-contamination and a sequencing artifact, a later analysis removed a few hundred highly shared, low-generation-probability nucleotide sequences. For each public chain, a later analysis derived a clonal expansion index from normalized ranks of inferred template counts within each repertoire. Generation probabilities in a later analysis came from a VDJ recombination model fitted to out-of-frame rearrangements, and those results were checked against IGoR. In a later analysis, TCR-TCR, TCR-HLA and TCR-CMV co-occurrence was scored with hypergeometric tests, and a repertoire-size bias correction was applied to TCR pairs. A later analysis estimated false discovery rates by permuting HLA or CMV assignments 20 times. In a later analysis, co-occurring TCRs were grouped using DBSCAN, with TCRdist sequence similarity added in when clustering inside HLA-allele-positive subsets. Repertoires with fewer than 30,000 or more than 120,000 public chains were left out of co-occurrence clustering, as were a handful of repertoires with anomalous nucleotide sharing. TCRdb limited this immuneACCESS table to in-frame rearrangements with V and J called. A share of clones is missing; checked studies link under half to unresolved V genes, and the rest is unexplained. The V and J calls and the clone size are those of that table, but D and trimming were determined from the DNA. This sample is represented by just over 150,000 clones; 82% of them were singletons. The top ten constitute around 6.6% of the sample.

A single count supports this clone. Which antigen it targets is not known. No base quality values were provided; no much bigger clone lies one nucleotide off. General study outcomes and caveats: A cluster of highly shared sequence variants was judged likely to represent a technical artifact of the sequencing pipeline. Most TCR sequences were seen in very few donors, while some public TCRs were found in many individuals. The classifier was reported to diagnose cytomegalovirus status with high specificity and sensitivity in both the original cohort and the validation cohort. Because counts were too low, more than 15 rarely observed V segments, including chromosome 9 orphons, were left out of the earlier analysis of 587 of the donors. Roughly uniform sequencing depth across donors was assumed in presence/absence analyses, although this assumption may not hold. HLA typing was unavailable for some donors at each locus, so association tests used only the typed subset. In a later analysis, HLA-associated TCR beta chains were found to be more clonally expanded and to have lower generation probabilities than equally common non-associated chains. In an earlier analysis of roughly 560 of the donors, most TCR beta V segments were observed in productive rearrangements about 90% or about 30% of the time, broadly matching IMGT annotations. A further reported finding was that TCR beta sequences accurately predicted the HLA-A and HLA-B alleles for most subjects in the first cohort. According to the authors, the approach could potentially be generalized to other disease states and immunological phenotypes. According to a later analysis, parvovirus B19, influenza, CMV and Epstein-Barr virus appeared linked to several top co-occurrence clusters. The study gave a list of some 150 TCR beta chains associated with cytomegalovirus. A later analysis found that most CMV-associated TCR beta chains appeared HLA-restricted, with HLA associations seemingly driven largely by CMV exposure. Because the 87-base-pair reads could not distinguish some IMGT-functional V segments, including TRBV6-2 and TRBV6-3, those segments were excluded. This cohort had only TCR beta chains sequenced, and the lack of alpha or paired-chain data limited which features could be detected. In a later analysis, the rate of TCR association differed among HLA loci, with DRB1 alleles having the most associated TCRs and HLA-C alleles having the fewest. Correlated functional status among segregating V segments might be attributable to linkage disequilibrium, but an unknown experimental factor could not be ruled out. For the cohort, immune exposure information was limited to CMV serostatus. Strong co-occurrence of HLA alleles, especially DR and DQ, made assigning TCR associations to individual alleles difficult. Specific HLA alleles were associated with 16,951 TCR beta sequences at a false discovery rate of 0.05 in a later analysis. A later genetic analysis associated a missense DCLRE1C variant with V-gene and J-gene trimming of TCR beta chains, and an independent cohort replicated the association. A few of the identified cytomegalovirus-associated TCR beta chains were confirmed in vitro to be specific for cytomegalovirus antigens. Compared with the 666-donor mean, donors in an Asian-associated ancestry cluster had fewer N-insertions in productive TCRs, according to a later genetic analysis.

The cohort was made up of approximately 700 healthy bone marrow donors. At the time of sampling, every cohort member was nominally healthy, though immune exposures that went unrecorded were likely present. The donor tested CMV seropositive and was one of the 289 seropositive cohort members. A peripheral blood sample was collected from each donor, and TCR beta sequencing was performed on peripheral blood mononuclear cells. Genomic DNA extraction from the blood cell samples was performed with the Qiagen DNeasy Blood Extraction Kit. Cut back by 5 bases and 7 bases, the V and J ends lie 15 bases apart. Inclusive of the bounding cysteine and phenylalanine, the CDR3 is 13 residues long. The retained sequence is limited to the CDR3, 39 bases, with the frame set at the first base. The germline V gene encodes CDR1 LNHDA and CDR2 SQIVND (reference sequence).

The V gene is TRBV19 and the J gene is TRBJ2-7, and the D gene may be TRBD1, 6 bases matching. Sequenced input: PBMCs. The clonotype originates from a woman aged 50 to 65 in good health and CMV-seropositive. The CDR3 in this case is CASSPGGAGEQYF. The DNA reads TGTGCCAGTAGTCCTGGGGGCGCGGGTGAGCAGTACTTC.